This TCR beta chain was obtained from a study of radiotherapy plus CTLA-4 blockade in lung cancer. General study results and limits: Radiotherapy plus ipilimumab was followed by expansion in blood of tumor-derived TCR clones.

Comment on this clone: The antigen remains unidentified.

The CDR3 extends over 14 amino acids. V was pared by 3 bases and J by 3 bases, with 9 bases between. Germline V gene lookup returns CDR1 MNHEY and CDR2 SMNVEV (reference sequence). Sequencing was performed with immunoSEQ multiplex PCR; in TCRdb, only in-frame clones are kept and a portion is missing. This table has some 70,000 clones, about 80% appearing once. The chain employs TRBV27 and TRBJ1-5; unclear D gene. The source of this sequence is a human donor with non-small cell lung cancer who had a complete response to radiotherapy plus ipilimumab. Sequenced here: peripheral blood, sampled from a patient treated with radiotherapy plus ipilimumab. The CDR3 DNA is TGTGCCAGCAGTTTCGGACTGTCCAATCAGCCCCAGCATTTT. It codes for CASSFGLSNQPQHF.